The clone carrying this TCR beta chain was counted a few times. The antigen remains undetermined. This specimen comes from a study of post-analysis software for immune sequencing data. Study-wide findings and caveats: A significant reduction in normalized Chao1 diversity was observed in multiple sclerosis patients versus controls. Batch-matched samples strongly co-clustered by F measure. Controls showed lower frequencies than patients for roughly five TRBV segments, and TRBV5-6, TRBV5-1 and TRBV20-1 were among these.

Unique molecular identifiers tagged the TCR beta cDNA libraries. Input of about 0.85 to 10 million T cells yielded about half a million cDNA molecules. TCRdb re-derived calls from the PCR reads in MiXCR, one entry per CDR3 protein. The sample consists of about 380,000 distinct CDR3 sequences, about a third of them appearing once. Trimming removed 5 bases at V and 0 bases at J, with 11 bases between. CDR1 is MNHEY, CDR2 SVGAGI, per germline. The CDR3 is made up of 15 amino acids. The sequenced material came from blood. The source of this sequence is a girl aged 10 to 17 with multiple sclerosis. The chain combines TRBV6-5 with TRBJ1-5, with D uncertain. CDR3 residues: CASSPIQSSNQPQHF. The DNA of the CDR3 is TGTGCCAGCAGTCCCATCCAGTCTAGCAATCAGCCCCAGCATTTT.